This passage covers 12 T cell receptor beta chains from one sample sequenced in a study of prognosis after radiotherapy for stage I lung cancer. From genomic DNA, two-round multiplex PCR was used to amplify TCR beta CDR3. Primers specific to each TRBV and TRBJ gene drove first-round PCR. A single record per CDR3 protein comes from TCRdb applying MiXCR to the multiplex PCR reads. The table shows 27,000 or so distinct CDR3 sequences, with about 41% occurring only once. The sequenced sample was PBMCs, obtained before or after stereotactic body radiation therapy (not recorded which). The receptor set was obtained from a donor over 45 with non-small cell lung cancer.

The chain is built from TRBV28 and TRBJ2-6; TRBD1 agrees at 7 bases. Germline lookup yields CDR1 MDHEN and CDR2 SYDVKM. Trimming took 7 bases from V and 1 from J; bases not matched to a gene: 10. CDR3 length: 17 residues. CDR3 nucleotides: TGTGCCAGCATCCAGGGACAGTTTTTTTCTGGGGCCAACGTCCTGACTTTC. It yields the protein CASIQGQFFSGANVLTF.

Regarding this clonotype: A read error is the likely source, as a far larger clone sits one nucleotide away. This chain uses TRBV5-1 with TRBJ2-1; 15 bases line up with TRBD2. This CDR3 is 16 amino acids long. Looked up from germline, CDR1 is SGHRS and CDR2 is YFSETQ. V was pared by 0 bases and J by 10 bases, with 5 bases of the junction left unmatched. The CDR3 here is CASSLEGLAGGHEQFF. As DNA, the CDR3 is TGCGCCAGCAGCTTGGAGGGACTAGCGGGGGGACACGAGCAGTTCTTC.

This clonotype was counted once. V is TRBV27 and J is TRBJ1-4, with D unresolved. Per germline, CDR1 MNHEY and CDR2 SMNVEV (reference sequence). Trimming shortened V by 5 bases and J by 3 bases, and 10 bases separated the two germline ends. The CDR3 runs to 14 residues. CDR3: CASSPRFANEKLFF. In DNA form, the CDR3 reads TGTGCCAGCAGTCCCAGGTTTGCTAATGAAAAACTGTTTTTT.

This clonotype appeared many times. This sequence joins TRBV5-4 and TRBJ2-3; 8 positions match TRBD2. The CDR3 has 15 residues. Trimming cost V 3 bases and J 3 bases; bases outside gene matches: 6. CDR1 and CDR2 from the germline V gene are SGHNT and YYREEE (reference sequence). The DNA of the CDR3 is TGTGCCAGCAGCTCAGCGGGAGATGGAACAGATACGCAGTATTTT. Amino acid sequence: CASSSAGDGTDTQYF.

This clonotype was counted many times. The chain is built from TRBV6-2 or TRBV6-3 and TRBJ2-3; D is unresolved. The ends were cut back, 4 bases at V and 6 bases at J, with 5 bases in the middle. CDR1 is MNHEY and CDR2 is SVGEGT in the germline V gene. This CDR3 has 11 amino acids. In DNA, the CDR3 is TGTGCCAGCAGTTCCGGGGATACGCAGTATTTT. Amino acids: CASSSGDTQYF.

V is TRBV7-9 and J is TRBJ1-1; D is uncertain. The CDR3 covers 14 residues. The germline V gene has CDR1 SEHNR and CDR2 FQNEAQ (reference sequence). Trimming cost V 0 bases and J 0 bases, with 5 bases left between them. CDR3 sequence (DNA): TGTGCCAGCAGCTTAGCGGGGATGAACACTGAAGCTTTCTTT. Protein sequence: CASSLAGMNTEAFF.

The chain carries TRBV5-1 and TRBJ1-1, with a possible D match to TRBD1 (6 bases). This CDR3 is 14 amino acids long. With 3 bases removed from V and 4 bases from J, the gap between germline ends came to 13 bases. Germline V CDR1 and CDR2: SGHRS, YFSETQ. The CDR3 loop is CASSWGQGRTEAFF. CDR3 in DNA: TGCGCCAGCAGCTGGGGGCAGGGACGCACTGAAGCTTTCTTT.

The genes are TRBV6-9 and TRBJ1-2, with 12 positions matching TRBD1. The germline CDR1 and CDR2 sequences are MNHGY and SVAAGI. V dropped 4 bases and J dropped 11; count of bases not matched to a gene: 5. This CDR3 spans 13 amino acids. CDR3 bases: TGTGCCAGCAGTTCCGGGACAGGGGGCGATTACACCTTC. It is translated as CASSSGTGGDYTF.

This clonotype was seen at least ten times. The genes are TRBV3-1 and TRBJ1-1; no clear D. Germline V lookup: CDR1 LGHDT, CDR2 YNNKEL (reference sequence). The length of the CDR3 is 14 residues. The ends were cut back, 4 bases at V and 7 bases at J, with 16 bases in the middle. The chain's CDR3 is CASSLREVGGEAFF. CDR3 nucleotides: TGTGCCAGCAGCCTCCGGGAGGTAGGAGGTGAAGCTTTCTTT.

Many counts were recorded for this clonotype. The chain couples TRBV3-1 to TRBJ1-1; a possible D gene is TRBD1 (6 bases). The CDR3 covers 12 residues. Trimming shortened V by 2 bases and J by 11 bases, and 12 bases separated the two germline ends. CDR1 LGHDT and CDR2 YNNKEL come from the germline V gene (reference sequence). The chain's CDR3 is CASSQQGRSAFF. Written as DNA, the CDR3 is TGTGCCAGCAGCCAACAGGGGCGGTCGGCTTTCTTT.

Turning to this clonotype: With only one base between it and a far larger clone, this is likely a read error. This CDR3 is CASSPTGEGYNEQFF. The CDR3 nucleotides read TGTGCCAGCAGCCCCACAGGGGAAGGCTACAATGAGCAGTTCTTC. This chain joins TRBV7-2 and TRBJ2-5; 7 bases match TRBD1. The DNA end favors TRBJ2-1, so the J call may be wrong. The CDR3 is 15 amino acids. CDR1 and CDR2 from the germline V gene are SGHTA and FQGNSA.

In regard to this clonotype: Just one base apart from a much larger clone, this may be a read error. The chain has TRBV29-1 and TRBJ2-7; 9 positions match TRBD1. The germline gives CDR1 SQVTM, CDR2 ANQGSEA. This CDR3 comprises 15 residues. CDR3 nucleotides: TGCAGCGTTCAAGGGGGACAGGGAAGCTCCTACGAGAAGTACTTC. Translation gives CSVQGGQGSSYEKYF.